This T cell receptor (beta chain) was recorded in a study of T cell responses to AZD1222 COVID-19 vaccine (dated by TCRdb to the early 2020s). Regarding the research as a whole: A total of over 230 trial participants underwent TCR sequencing, of whom nearly 210 had received two doses of AZD1222 and about 25 had received two doses of the MenACWY control vaccine. Trial participants were enrolled into age subgroups of 18-55, 56-69 and 70-plus years, which contained approximately 150, 28 and 58 TCR-sequenced participants, respectively. The research as a whole found: No day 14 peak-response samples were available, so repertoires were characterized only after the peak T cell response. The whole spike protein was spanned by vaccine-associated CD4 TCRs, and dominant responses were seen in regions 160-218 and 743-854. After two AZD1222 doses, both the breadth and the depth of spike-specific TCRs were significantly higher than at day 0 and than in MenACWY recipients. Reportedly, close to half of the unique spike-specific TCRs recognized epitopes lying outside the regions that are mutated in the B.1.351 and B.1.1.7 variants. The 56-69-year group was small, and its depth increase did not reach significance, likely because of low power. Most participants were white British and females outnumbered males, and the authors suggested that clonal diversity may have been underestimated. Only five to seven AZD1222 recipients were SARS-CoV-2 seropositive at baseline, limiting conclusions about previously exposed vaccinees.

The CDR3 regions of human TCRbeta chains were analyzed by immunosequencing. Per the authors' processing: Repertoire TCRs were checked for matches against a reference library of SARS-CoV-2-specific TCRs that had been generated using the MIRA antigen-specificity platform. Breadth was defined as the fraction of unique TCRs that were SARS-CoV-2-associated. Depth was defined as the fraction of total T cells that were SARS-CoV-2-associated. Each spike-specific TCR was assigned to its reactive spike region and to a CD4 or CD8 class using the MIRA data. Log10-transformed breadth and depth values were compared by one-way ANOVA with Sidak's multiple comparisons tests. TCRdb stores this immuneACCESS table with in-frame sequences only. Part of the clones is absent; in the studies checked, under half of the shortfall reflects unresolved V genes, and no reason is known for the rest. The D gene and trimming were derived from the DNA, and the V and J assignments and clone size from that table. The table for this sample lists some 120,000 clones; roughly 93% of them were counted only once. The ten top clones hold 1.5% to 2% of the sample.

Comments on this clone: No cognate antigen has been identified for it. No per-base quality is available; no much larger clone lies one base away.

The CDR3, cysteine through phenylalanine, is 14 amino acids long. Solely the CDR3 DNA is kept, with 42 bases framed from the first base. At the junction V is shortened by 6 bases and J by 3 bases; bases outside the gene matches: 5. From the germline V gene, CDR1 is SGHTA and CDR2 is FQGNSA. The sample's time point label, in plain terms: about 28 days (+/-7) after the second vaccine dose. AZD1222 recipients whose second dose came at about 4 weeks and those whose second dose came at about 12 weeks were combined into one group, since spike-specific TCR depth and breadth did not differ between the two schedules. Vaccinee samples came from UK trials COV001 and COV002, including a single-blind randomized controlled phase 2/3 trial of AZD1222 (ChAdOx1 nCoV-19) in healthy adults. Trial participant PBMC samples were collected at day 0 and day 28 after the second dose for TCRbeta chain sequencing.

The chain joins TRBV7-2 to TRBJ1-5; 7 bases in the junction line up with TRBD1. Here the sequenced sample was peripheral blood, taken 28 days after the second AZD1222 dose. The clonotype originates from an adult who received the AZD1222 COVID-19 vaccine. At the DNA level, the sequence is TGTGCCAGCAGAGCGGACAGGAACAATCAGCCCCAGCATTTT. This yields the protein CASRADRNNQPQHF.